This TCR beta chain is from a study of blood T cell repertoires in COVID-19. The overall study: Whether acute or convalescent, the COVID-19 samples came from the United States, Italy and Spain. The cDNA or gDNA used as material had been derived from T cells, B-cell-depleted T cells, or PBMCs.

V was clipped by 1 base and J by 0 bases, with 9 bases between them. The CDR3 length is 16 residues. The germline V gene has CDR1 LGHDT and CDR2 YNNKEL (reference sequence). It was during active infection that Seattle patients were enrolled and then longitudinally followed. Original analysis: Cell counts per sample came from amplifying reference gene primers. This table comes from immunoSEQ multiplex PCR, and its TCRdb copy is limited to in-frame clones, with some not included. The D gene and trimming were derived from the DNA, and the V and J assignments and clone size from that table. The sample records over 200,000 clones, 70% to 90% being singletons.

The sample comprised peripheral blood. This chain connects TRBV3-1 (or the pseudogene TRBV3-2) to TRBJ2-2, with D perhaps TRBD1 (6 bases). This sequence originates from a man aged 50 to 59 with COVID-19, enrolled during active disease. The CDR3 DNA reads TGTGCCAGCAGCCAAGTCCGACAGGCGAACACCGGGGAGCTGTTTTTT. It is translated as CASSQVRQANTGELFF.